These 14 T cell receptor beta chains were sequenced from one sample in a study of identical twins. TCRdb itself ran the 5' RACE reads through MiXCR, one entry per CDR3 protein. This sample has approximately 220,000 distinct CDR3 sequences, with roughly 7.5% found just once. The same sample was also studied in work on yellow fever vaccine responses in identical twins.

Sequencing used memory (CD45RO+) T cells sorted from blood. These receptors all come from a woman aged 18-29 years in good health.

In this sample, this clonotype turned up a few times. The chain combines TRBV3-1 with TRBJ1-4; a possible D gene is TRBD1 (6 bases). The germline V and J ends were trimmed by 4 bases and 8 bases, with 17 bases remaining between them. Germline assignment: CDR1 LGHDT and CDR2 YNNKEL (reference sequence). The CDR3 runs to 15 residues. The CDR3 region is CASSLLPGAEEKLFF. DNA of the CDR3: TGTGCCAGCAGCCTTTTACCAGGGGCGGAGGAAAAACTGTTTTTT.

This clonotype was found many times. The chain joins TRBV15 to TRBJ2-3, with 14 positions matching TRBD2. Losses at the gene ends were 2 bases for V and 3 bases for J; bases not matched to a gene: 7. Germline CDR1 is LNHNV and CDR2 is YYDKDF (reference sequence). This CDR3 region has 18 residues. Here the CDR3 DNA reads TGTGCCACCAGCAGATCCGGGACTAGCGGGAGTACGACAGATACGCAGTATTTT. Its translation: CATSRSGTSGSTTDTQYF.

The table lists this clonotype with many counts. The V and J genes are TRBV6-1 and TRBJ2-7; 9 nucleotides match TRBD2. The junction had 4 bases not matched to a gene; V was cut back by 5 bases and J by 2 bases. Per germline, CDR1 MNHNS and CDR2 SASEGT. CDR3 length: 14 amino acids. CDR3 in amino acids: CASSSEREAYEQYF. In DNA form, the CDR3 reads TGTGCCAGCAGTAGCGAGCGGGAGGCCTACGAGCAGTACTTC.

This clonotype was found a few times. The chain couples TRBV4-2 to TRBJ2-3; tentative D call: TRBD2 (6 bases). Germline loops: CDR1 LGHNA, CDR2 YNFKEQ. V was trimmed by 1 base and J by 3 bases, leaving 11 bases between them. CDR3 length: 15 amino acids. CDR3 DNA: TGTGCCAGCAGCCAAGCTATAGCGGCAACAGATACGCAGTATTTT. Its translation: CASSQAIAATDTQYF.

This clonotype was counted between two and nine times. The rearrangement joins TRBV24-1 to TRBJ2-5; D remains ambiguous. The germline CDR1 and CDR2 sequences are KGHDR and SFDVKD. The CDR3 consists of 15 residues. Trimming cost V 3 bases and J 2 bases, with 12 bases left between them. Here the CDR3 DNA reads TGTGCCACCAGTGATCCGCGGACGAAACAAGAGACCCAGTACTTC. Translating gives CATSDPRTKQETQYF.

In its sample, this clonotype was seen many times. The V call is TRBV5-1, the J call TRBJ1-2; maybe TRBD1 (5 bases). Trimming took 1 base from V and 2 from J, leaving 9 bases between them. The CDR3 length is 14 residues. The germline V gene encodes CDR1 SGHRS and CDR2 YFSETQ. DNA for the CDR3: TGCGCCAGCAGCTTGACGGCAGGGAACTATGGCTACACCTTC. This translates into CASSLTAGNYGYTF.

The chain uses TRBV19 and TRBJ2-1; D might be TRBD2 (6 bases). This CDR3 is 16 amino acids long. The germline V gene has CDR1 LNHDA and CDR2 SQIVND (reference sequence). V was clipped by 7 bases and J by 7 bases, with 23 bases between them. The CDR3 region has the DNA TGTGCCAGTACATTCGGACGGGGAGGTCGGGTAAATGAGCAGTTCTTC. The encoded protein is CASTFGRGGRVNEQFF.

This clonotype was counted only a few times. The chain couples TRBV7-9 to TRBJ2-1; tentatively, D is TRBD2 (5 bases). With 2 bases removed from V and 2 bases from J, the gap between germline ends came to 7 bases. The CDR3 totals 14 residues. Germline V CDR1 and CDR2: SEHNR, FQNEAQ (reference sequence). The CDR3, as DNA: TGTGCCAGCAGCTTATTCGGGACCTACAATGAGCAGTTCTTC. The encoded protein is CASSLFGTYNEQFF. Supplemented by reference TRBV7-9 and TRBJ2-1, the full variable domain reads DTGVSQNPRHKITKRGQNVTFRCDPISEHNRLYWYRQTLGQGPEFLTYFQNEAQLEKSRLLSDRFSAERPKGSFSTLEIQRTEQGDSAMYLCASSLFGTYNEQFFGPGTRLTVL.

This sequence joins TRBV5-1 and TRBJ2-7, with D perhaps matching TRBD1 or TRBD2 (6 bases each). Between the trimmed V and J ends, which lost 2 bases and 3 bases, there was a span of 12 bases. This CDR3 has 14 amino acids. Germline V gene lookup returns CDR1 SGHRS and CDR2 YFSETQ. As DNA, the CDR3 is TGCGCCAGCAGCTTTAAGGGGGGAGGCTACGAGCAGTACTTC. Its protein product is CASSFKGGGYEQYF.

Of note for this clonotype: A read error may produce the germline difference seen at one junction end. The V gene is TRBV20-1, the J gene TRBJ2-3, with a possible D match to TRBD2 (5 bases). The CDR3 loop spans 13 amino acids. CDR1 DFQATT and CDR2 SNEGSKA come from the germline V gene (reference sequence). CDR3 sequence: CSASILVSDTQCF. The CDR3 coding sequence is TGCAGTGCCTCCATACTAGTTTCAGATACGCAGTGTTTT.

This clonotype has a handful of counts. The rearrangement links TRBV7-2 to TRBJ1-4; 10 bases agree with TRBD1. V lost 4 bases, J lost 4 bases, and 3 bases stayed unmatched. CDR3 size: 15 residues. CDR1 SGHTA and CDR2 FQGNSA come from the germline V gene. CDR3 residues: CASSSTGGGNEKLFF. The CDR3 DNA follows: TGTGCCAGCAGCTCGACAGGGGGCGGTAATGAAAAACTGTTTTTT.

This clonotype occurred a few times. The germline gene is not matched at one end of the junction; a read error may be the cause. The rearrangement uses TRBV12-3 or TRBV12-4 and TRBJ2-2, with 10 positions matching TRBD2. This CDR3 spans 15 amino acids. In DNA form, the CDR3 reads TGTGCCAGCAGCTTAGCGGGAGGCCTCACCGGGGAGCTGTTTTTT. This encodes CASSLAGGLTGELFF.

This clonotype was seen a handful of times. The chain employs TRBV20-1 and TRBJ2-7; D possibly uses TRBD1 or TRBD2 (5 bases each). The V end was cut by 0 bases, the J end by 8 bases, with 17 bases between. CDR1 and CDR2 from the germline V gene are DFQATT and SNEGSKA (reference sequence). The CDR3 is 14 amino acids. The CDR3 here is CSARDPRGPNQQYF. CDR3 DNA sequence: TGCAGTGCTAGAGATCCGAGGGGACCTAACCAGCAGTACTTC.

This clonotype was seen a few times. The chain couples TRBV25-1 to TRBJ2-5; 13 bases fit TRBD2. With 3 bases clipped from V and 5 bases from J, the junction kept 9 bases outside the gene matches. There are 17 residues in the CDR3. Looked up from germline, CDR1 is MGHDK and CDR2 is SYGVNS. CDR3 amino acids: CASSDSRTSGSTETQYF. The CDR3 coding sequence is TGTGCCAGCAGTGATTCAAGGACTAGCGGGAGTACGGAGACCCAGTACTTC.